This T cell receptor beta chain was observed in a study of cytomegalovirus exposure and HLA in healthy donors. The PCR ran on 60 Vbeta and 13 Jbeta primers. Clones were read by immunoSEQ multiplex PCR, and TCRdb kept only the in-frame ones, dropping some. The table shows 110,000 to 150,000 clones, with about three quarters occurring only once. Notes on the study in general: Association of 15,000 to 20,000 TCR beta sequences with HLA alleles was found at 0.05 false discovery rate in a later analysis. In an earlier analysis, about 87% or about 30%: the productive usage of most TCR beta V segments. TCR beta chain V- and J-gene trimming was linked, in a later analysis, to a missense variant in DCLRE1C.

This CDR3 has 17 residues. As to this clone: What it recognizes is unknown.

This receptor was identified in a middle-aged woman in good health and CMV-seronegative. Material: PBMCs. V gene TRBV21-1 combines with J gene TRBJ1-1; the DNA was not used to check the table's D call, TRBD1. TRBV21-1 constitutes a pseudogene. In DNA form, the CDR3 reads TGTGCCCTCCCCGCACTCAACGGGACAGGGGTAAACACTGAAGCTTTCTTT. Translation gives CALPALNGTGVNTEAFF.